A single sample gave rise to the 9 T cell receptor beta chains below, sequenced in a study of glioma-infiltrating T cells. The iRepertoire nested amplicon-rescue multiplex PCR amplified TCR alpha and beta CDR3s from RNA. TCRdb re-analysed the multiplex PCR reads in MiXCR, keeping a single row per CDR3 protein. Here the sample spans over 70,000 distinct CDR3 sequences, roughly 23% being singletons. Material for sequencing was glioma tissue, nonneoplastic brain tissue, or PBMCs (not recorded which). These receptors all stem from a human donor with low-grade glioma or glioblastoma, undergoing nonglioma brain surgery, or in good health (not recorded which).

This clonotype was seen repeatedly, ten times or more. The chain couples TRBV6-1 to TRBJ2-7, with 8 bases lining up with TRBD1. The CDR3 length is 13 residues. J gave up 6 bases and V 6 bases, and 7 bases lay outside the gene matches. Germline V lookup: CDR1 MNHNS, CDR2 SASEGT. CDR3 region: CASRKAGGSEQYF. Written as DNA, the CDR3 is TGTGCCAGCAGAAAAGCAGGGGGCAGCGAGCAGTACTTC.

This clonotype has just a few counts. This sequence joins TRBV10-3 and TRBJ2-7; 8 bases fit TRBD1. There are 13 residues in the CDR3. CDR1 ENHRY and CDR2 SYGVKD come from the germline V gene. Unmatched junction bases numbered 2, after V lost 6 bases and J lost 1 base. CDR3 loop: CAIRGTGSYEQYF. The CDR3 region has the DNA TGTGCCATCAGGGGGACAGGATCCTACGAGCAGTACTTC.

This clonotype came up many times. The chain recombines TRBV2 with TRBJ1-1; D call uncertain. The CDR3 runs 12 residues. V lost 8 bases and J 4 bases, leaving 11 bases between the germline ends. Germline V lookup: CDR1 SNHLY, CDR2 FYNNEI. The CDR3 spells CASDEVGTEAFF. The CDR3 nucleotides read TGTGCCAGCGACGAGGTGGGCACTGAAGCTTTCTTT.

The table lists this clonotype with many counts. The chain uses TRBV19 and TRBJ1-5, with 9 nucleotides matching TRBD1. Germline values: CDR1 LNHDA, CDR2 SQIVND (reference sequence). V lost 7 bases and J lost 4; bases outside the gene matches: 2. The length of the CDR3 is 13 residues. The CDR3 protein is CASMGQGNQPQHF. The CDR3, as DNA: TGTGCCAGTATGGGACAGGGAAATCAGCCCCAGCATTTT.

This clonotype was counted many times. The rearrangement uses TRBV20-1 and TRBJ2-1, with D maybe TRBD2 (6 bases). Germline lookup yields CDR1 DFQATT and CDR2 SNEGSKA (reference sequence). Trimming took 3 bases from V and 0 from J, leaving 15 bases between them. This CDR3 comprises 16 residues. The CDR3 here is CSASAVRGSSYNEQFF. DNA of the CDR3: TGCAGTGCTAGCGCGGTGCGGGGAAGCTCCTACAATGAGCAGTTCTTC.

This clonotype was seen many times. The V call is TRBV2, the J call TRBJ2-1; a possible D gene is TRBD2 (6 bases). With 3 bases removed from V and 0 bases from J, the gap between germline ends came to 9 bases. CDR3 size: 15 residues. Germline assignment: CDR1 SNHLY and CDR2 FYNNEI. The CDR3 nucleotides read TGTGCCAGCAGTGACAGTAGCGGCTCCTACAATGAGCAGTTCTTC. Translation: CASSDSSGSYNEQFF.

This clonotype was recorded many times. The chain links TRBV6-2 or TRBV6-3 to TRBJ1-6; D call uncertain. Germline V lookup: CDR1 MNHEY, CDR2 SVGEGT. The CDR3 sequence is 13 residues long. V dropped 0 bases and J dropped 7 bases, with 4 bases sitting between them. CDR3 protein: CASSYSGNSPLHF. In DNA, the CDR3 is TGTGCCAGCAGTTACTCGGGGAATTCACCCCTCCACTTT.

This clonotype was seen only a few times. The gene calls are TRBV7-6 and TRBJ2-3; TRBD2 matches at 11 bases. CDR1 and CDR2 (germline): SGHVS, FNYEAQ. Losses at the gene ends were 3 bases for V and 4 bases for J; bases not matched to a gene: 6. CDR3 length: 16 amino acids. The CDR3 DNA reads TGTGCCAGCAGCTTGGGTAGCGGGAGGGCCTCAGATACGCAGTATTTT. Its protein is CASSLGSGRASDTQYF.

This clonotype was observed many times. The CDR3 sequence is CASSGGQTGNYGYTF. Written as DNA, the CDR3 is TGTGCCAGCAGTGGGGGACAGACGGGTAACTATGGCTACACCTTC. The rearrangement links TRBV6-1 to TRBJ1-2; 7 nucleotides agree with TRBD1. Germline-derived CDR1 and CDR2 are MNHNS and SASEGT. The V and J ends lost 4 bases and 1 base, in that order; junction bases with no gene match: 6. The CDR3 covers 15 residues.